One and the same sample provided the 20 T cell receptor beta chains below, sequenced in a study of Ad26.COV2.S vaccination and SARS-CoV-2 variants. The protocol was immunoSEQ multiplex PCR, while the TCRdb copy is restricted to in-frame clones and leaves out a portion. The sample has 380,000 or so clones, roughly 90% seen once. Treatment described: roughly 20 received Ad26.COV2.S at low or high dose, single or two shots; about 5 received placebo; per-sample allocation not given. Repertoires come from day 63 after the first vaccine or placebo injection. The sequencing here drew on peripheral blood, taken in a trial of Ad26.COV2.S vaccine versus placebo. Receptors originate from a person between 18 and 65 years old who received the Ad26.COV2.S COVID-19 vaccine or a placebo.

The gene calls are TRBV10-2 and TRBJ1-4; weak D call: TRBD1 (5 bases). Germline V gene sequence: CDR1 WSHSY, CDR2 SAAADI. With 9 bases removed from V and 8 bases from J, the gap between germline ends came to 19 bases. CDR3 length: 14 amino acids. Here the CDR3 DNA reads TGCGCCAGTAAGCGGGGGATCTGGGGCGAAAAACTGTTTTTT. It specifies CASKRGIWGEKLFF.

The table lists this clone with a count of one. J is TRBJ2-7 and V is TRBV28; D uncertain. The CDR3 sequence is 15 residues long. Germline V lookup: CDR1 MDHEN, CDR2 SYDVKM. V was cut by 4 bases and J by 3 bases, with 16 bases left in between. The CDR3 DNA follows: TGTGCCAGCAGTTCAGCCAGTCACCTCTTCTACGAGCAGTACTTC. Protein: CASSSASHLFYEQYF. The full variable domain, its missing parts supplied by reference TRBV28 and TRBJ2-7, is DVKVTQSSRYLVKRTGEKVFLECVQDMDHENMFWYRQDPGLGLRLIYFSYDVKMKEKGDIPEGYSVSREKKERFSLILESASTNQTSMYLCASSSASHLFYEQYFGPGTRLTVT.

In this sample, this clone turned up once. The genes are TRBV7-2 and TRBJ2-7; possibly TRBD1 or TRBD2 for D (5 bases each). CDR3 length equals 14 residues. Germline V gene lookup returns CDR1 SGHTA and CDR2 FQGNSA. V lost 5 bases and J lost 3, with 14 bases in between. In DNA, the CDR3 is TGTGCCAGCAGCCAAGGACGGGACCTCTACGAGCAGTACTTC. Translated, it gives CASSQGRDLYEQYF.

The V and J genes are TRBV7-2 and TRBJ2-7, with TRBD2 identical over 8 bases. Looked up from germline, CDR1 is SGHTA and CDR2 is FQGNSA. V lost 1 base and J lost 4; bases outside the gene matches: 9. The CDR3 runs 16 residues. The CDR3 coding sequence is TGTGCCAGCAGCTTAGGGGCCAGCGGGAGTGGTTACGAGCAGTACTTC. As protein: CASSLGASGSGYEQYF.

The chain uses TRBV27 and TRBJ2-5; 8 nucleotides agree with TRBD2. Germline assignment: CDR1 MNHEY and CDR2 SMNVEV (reference sequence). The V segment lost 3 bases and the J segment 7 bases; nucleotides outside the gene matches: 16. The CDR3 loop spans 17 amino acids. The DNA of the CDR3 is TGTGCCAGCAGTTTTCTGTACGGGGGGGATGAAGTTGGGACCCAGTACTTC. This codes for CASSFLYGGDEVGTQYF.

There are a few counts of this clone. The V call is TRBV5-6, the J call TRBJ1-6; no firm D call. Deletions cut 4 bases from V and 12 bases from J, with 11 bases between. The CDR3 length is 12 residues. The germline CDR1 and CDR2 sequences are SGHDT and YYEEEE. CDR3 sequence (DNA): TGTGCCAGCAGCCTCAAGTGGGGACCCCTCCACTTT. It specifies CASSLKWGPLHF.

This clone has only one observation. CDR3 DNA: TGTGCCAGCAGCCCGGGACAGGGGGCGACGACAGATACGCAGTATTTT. Translated: CASSPGQGATTDTQYF. The chain carries TRBV11-2 and TRBJ2-3; 12 bases match TRBD1. Germline CDR1 and CDR2: SGHAT and FQNNGV. CDR3 size: 16 residues. V gave up 5 bases and J gave up 3 bases; unmatched junction bases: 6.

J is TRBJ1-1 and V is TRBV7-9; a possible D gene is TRBD1 (6 bases). Germline V CDR1 and CDR2: SEHNR, FQNEAQ (reference sequence). Trimming removed 4 bases from V and 6 bases from J, with 21 bases in between. The CDR3 has 16 residues. The CDR3 sequence is CASSSGGGRGGAEAFF. Here the CDR3 DNA reads TGTGCCAGCAGCTCCGGAGGAGGCAGGGGTGGGGCTGAAGCTTTCTTT.

The V and J genes are TRBV25-1 and TRBJ2-5, with 11 bases aligning to TRBD2. CDR1 and CDR2 from the germline V gene are MGHDK and SYGVNS. Unmatched junction bases numbered 3, after V lost 8 bases and J lost 4 bases. The CDR3 runs 13 residues. The DNA of the CDR3 is TGTGCCAGCCGGGGGACTAGCGGAGAGACCCAGTACTTC. Protein: CASRGTSGETQYF.

This sequence joins TRBV4-1 and TRBJ2-3; D call uncertain. This CDR3 is 16 amino acids long. The V end was cut by 0 bases, the J end by 2 bases, with 12 bases between. Germline loops: CDR1 MGHRA, CDR2 YSYEKL. The CDR3 loop is CASSQDPVLDTDTQYF. CDR3 sequence (DNA): TGCGCCAGCAGCCAAGACCCGGTGTTGGACACAGATACGCAGTATTTT.

The rearrangement uses TRBV19 and TRBJ2-2, with a possible D match to TRBD1 (5 bases). Looked up from germline, CDR1 is LNHDA and CDR2 is SQIVND (reference sequence). Trimming took 8 bases from V and 0 from J, leaving 13 bases between them. This CDR3 comprises 15 residues. CDR3 bases: TGTGCCAGTCACAAGGGGAACTCGAACACCGGGGAGCTGTTTTTT. Translating it yields CASHKGNSNTGELFF.

This clone was observed once. The chain has TRBV6-5 and TRBJ1-5, with TRBD1 identical over 8 bases. Germline CDR1 is MNHEY and CDR2 is SVGAGI. V gave up 6 bases and J gave up 6 bases; unmatched junction bases: 4. The CDR3 length is 13 residues. Written as DNA, the CDR3 is TGTGCCAGCAGAACGACAGGGGTTCAGCCCCAGCATTTT. It codes for CASRTTGVQPQHF.

The chain joins TRBV19 to TRBJ2-5; the match to TRBD1 covers 9 bases. Germline values: CDR1 LNHDA, CDR2 SQIVND (reference sequence). This CDR3 is 15 amino acids long. V shed 3 bases and J 3 bases; nucleotides not matched to a gene: 5. Here the CDR3 DNA reads TGTGCCAGTAGTATCAGGACAGGGGAGAAAGAGACCCAGTACTTC. Translation gives CASSIRTGEKETQYF.

This chain uses TRBV5-1 with TRBJ2-7; either TRBD1 or TRBD2 may supply D (5 bases each). Germline-derived CDR1 and CDR2 are SGHRS and YFSETQ. Trimming removed 4 bases at V and 6 bases at J, with 23 bases between. There are 16 residues in the CDR3. CDR3: CASSMPAPGRDSEQYF. In nucleotides, the CDR3 is TGCGCCAGCAGCATGCCCGCTCCGGGGCGCGATTCCGAGCAGTACTTC.

The chain joins TRBV19 to TRBJ1-1, with a tentative D call TRBD1 (6 bases). Germline values: CDR1 LNHDA, CDR2 SQIVND (reference sequence). Trimming stripped 6 bases from V and 1 base from J, with 12 bases between. This CDR3 has 14 amino acids. The CDR3 DNA follows: TGTGCCAGTAGGAACAGGGAGTGGAACACTGAAGCTTTCTTT. Amino acids: CASRNREWNTEAFF.

This chain joins TRBV6-6 and TRBJ1-5; the match to TRBD1 covers 11 bases. This CDR3 has 14 amino acids. The J segment lost 5 bases and the V segment lost 4 bases, leaving 1 base of the junction unmatched. Germline V gives CDR1 MNHNY, CDR2 SVGAGI (reference sequence). CDR3 DNA sequence: TGTGCCAGCAGTTTGGGACAGGGGGATCAGCCCCAGCATTTT. This sequence encodes CASSLGQGDQPQHF.

The chain uses TRBV6-5 and TRBJ1-1; D is undetermined. The germline CDR1 and CDR2 sequences are MNHEY and SVGAGI. The V end was cut by 5 bases, the J end by 8 bases, with 12 bases between. CDR3 length equals 12 residues. CDR3 in DNA: TGTGCCAGCAGTATTATATCCCCCGAAGCTTTCTTT. This codes for CASSIISPEAFF.

This chain links TRBV7-9 with TRBJ2-3, with 7 bases that match TRBD1. J gave up 1 base and V 3 bases, and 1 base lay outside the gene matches. The V gene's germline CDR1 is SEHNR and CDR2 FQNEAQ (reference sequence). The CDR3 covers 14 residues. The CDR3 DNA reads as TGTGCCAGCAGCTTTACAGGGGGCACAGATACGCAGTATTTT. It specifies CASSFTGGTDTQYF.

V and J are TRBV5-8 and TRBJ2-3, with 7 bases lining up with TRBD1. Germline V gene lookup returns CDR1 SGHTS and CDR2 YDEGEE. The CDR3 extends over 16 amino acids. V shed 0 bases, J shed 4 bases, and the junction held 8 bases outside the gene matches. This CDR3 reads CASSLAIGGEADTQYF. The CDR3 region has the DNA TGTGCCAGCAGCTTGGCCATAGGGGGCGAGGCAGATACGCAGTATTTT.

The V gene is TRBV5-6, the J gene TRBJ1-5; 9 nucleotides line up with TRBD1. This CDR3 spans 15 amino acids. CDR1 SGHDT and CDR2 YYEEEE come from the germline V gene. V was pared by 2 bases and J by 6 bases, with 6 bases of the junction left unmatched. CDR3 in amino acids: CASSFGTGSTQPQHF. The CDR3 nucleotides are TGTGCCAGCAGCTTTGGGACAGGGTCCACTCAGCCCCAGCATTTT.